A single TCR beta chain is shown here with its context. Its antigen is not known. The authors gated naive CD8+ T cells as CD45RO-CCR7+CD27+CD95-. This sample is part of a study of CXCR3-negative and CXCR3-positive naive CD8 T cells. The study, taken as a whole, reports: Naive subsets were similarly diverse, while memory CD8+ repertoires were much less diverse. In naive cells, CXCR3-negative and CXCR3-positive subsets had similar TRBV-TRBJ usage; memory cells differed. Higher TRB CDR3 hydrophobicity marked CXCR3-positive naive cells relative to CXCR3-negative naive cells.

Carrying UMI labels, the TRB cDNA libraries were prepared through 5' RACE. Each CDR3 protein gets one entry in TCRdb, which reprocessed the 5' RACE reads and gives no DNA. This specimen shows some 7,000 distinct CDR3 sequences; the ten leading clones hold about 2%. The CDR3 extends over 11 amino acids. Germline CDR1 is SQVTM and CDR2 is ANQGSEA. The rearrangement uses TRBV29-1 and TRBJ2-7. The specimen sequenced was naive CXCR3+ CD8+ T cells from blood. The subset: CD45RO-CCR7+CD27+CD95- naive CD8+ T cells expressing CXCR3 (TNR3+). This receptor was obtained from a human donor in good health. Some clones in this sample may be carry-over from other donors' samples. The CDR3 region is CSVIRGYEQYF.